Below are 32 T cell receptor beta chains sequenced from a single sample in a study of blood T cells in healthy people across ages. The authors ran a second PCR of roughly 6 to 12 cycles using a sample-barcoded 5' primer and a J-beta primer mix. Using its own MiXCR run on the 5' RACE reads, TCRdb lists one record per CDR3 protein. The table has 550,000 to 600,000 distinct CDR3 sequences, roughly a quarter seen once. Source material: blood. The receptors come from a woman aged 70-85 years in good health.

This clonotype was counted between two and nine times. The V and J genes are TRBV18 and TRBJ1-1, with D possibly being TRBD1 (6 bases). Per germline, CDR1 KGHSH and CDR2 LQKENI. Deletions cut 4 bases from V and 0 bases from J, with 18 bases between. This CDR3 is built from 17 residues. CDR3 loop: CASSRGQSRDMNTEAFF. The CDR3 DNA is TGTGCCAGCTCACGCGGACAGTCGAGAGATATGAACACTGAAGCTTTCTTT.

The V gene is TRBV11-2, the J gene TRBJ2-5; TRBD2 matches 8 bases. The closer fit of TRBJ2-7 to the DNA end suggests the J call may be wrong. The V gene's germline CDR1 is SGHAT and CDR2 FQNNGV. The CDR3 loop spans 17 amino acids. CDR3 sequence (DNA): TGTGCCAGCAGCCCGAGTACTGGTAGCGGGGAGTCCTACGAGCAGTACTTC. It codes for CASSPSTGSGESYEQYF.

V is TRBV7-8 and J is TRBJ1-4; TRBD1 matches at 9 bases. The V gene's germline CDR1 is SGHVS and CDR2 FQNEAQ. The CDR3 length is 15 residues. V shed 5 bases, J shed 6 bases, and the junction held 7 bases outside the gene matches. The CDR3 coding sequence is TGTGCCAGCAGCATGACGGACAGGGGTGATGAAAAACTGTTTTTT. This codes for CASSMTDRGDEKLFF.

This clonotype was seen only a few times. The J gene is TRBJ1-1, the V gene TRBV10-3; unclear D gene. The CDR3 length is 14 residues. Germline CDR1 is ENHRY and CDR2 is SYGVKD. Trimming left V 6 bases short and J 0 bases short, with 11 bases between. CDR3 nucleotide sequence: TGTGCCATCAGGGAGGCTTCCATGAACACTGAAGCTTTCTTT. Translation gives CAIREASMNTEAFF.

The rearrangement joins TRBV21-1 to TRBJ2-1; the table's D call, TRBD2, was not checked against the DNA. TRBV21-1 corresponds to a pseudogene. This CDR3 spans 19 amino acids. The CDR3 region has the DNA TGTGCCAGCAGCAAAGAGGTAGCACTAGCGGGGACTCAAAACAATGAGCAGTTCTTC. Translation gives CASSKEVALAGTQNNEQFF.

The V call is TRBV7-3, the J call TRBJ2-5; a possible D gene is TRBD2 (6 bases). The last part of the DNA fits TRBJ2-1 better; the J call may be wrong. Germline lookup yields CDR1 SGHTA and CDR2 FQGTGA. The CDR3 totals 15 residues. The CDR3 region has the DNA TGTGCCAGCAGCTTAACTTGGGGGGTCGGCGATGAGCAGTTCTTC. As protein: CASSLTWGVGDEQFF.

The chain carries TRBV20-1 and TRBJ1-2; TRBD1 matches at 7 bases. The CDR3 length is 13 residues. Germline V CDR1 and CDR2: DFQATT, SNEGSKA (reference sequence). With V trimmed by 5 bases and J by 5 bases, 8 bases remained unmatched. The chain's CDR3 is CSADAGGGYGYTF. In DNA form, the CDR3 reads TGCAGTGCTGACGCAGGGGGAGGATATGGCTACACCTTC.

This clonotype was recorded at least ten times. This chain joins TRBV10-3 and TRBJ1-2; D call uncertain. V was trimmed by 4 bases and J by 5 bases, leaving 8 bases between them. The CDR3 is made up of 12 amino acids. Looked up from germline, CDR1 is ENHRY and CDR2 is SYGVKD. CDR3 in amino acids: CAISAQEYGYTF. The CDR3 DNA reads TGTGCCATCAGTGCCCAGGAGTATGGCTACACCTTC.

This clonotype has only a few counts. V gene TRBV11-3 combines with J gene TRBJ1-6; D is undetermined. V was clipped by 6 bases and J by 10 bases, with 13 bases between them. CDR1 and CDR2 (germline): SGHNT, YENEEA. This CDR3 spans 13 amino acids. CDR3 region: CASSFRAKSPLHF. CDR3 coding DNA: TGTGCCAGCAGTTTCCGAGCTAAGTCACCCCTCCACTTT.

The rearrangement links TRBV20-1 to TRBJ1-3, with D perhaps matching TRBD1 (6 bases). From germline, CDR1 is DFQATT and CDR2 SNEGSKA (reference sequence). The CDR3 has 14 residues. Trimming left V 0 bases short and J 4 bases short, with 10 bases between. In DNA, the CDR3 is TGCAGTGCTAGAGAGGGGGCCCGAGGAAACACCATATATTTT. It translates to CSAREGARGNTIYF.

The chain is built from TRBV7-9 and TRBJ1-6; D remains unclear. Trimming removed 4 bases at V and 9 bases at J, with 7 bases between. This CDR3 region has 12 residues. Looked up from germline, CDR1 is SEHNR and CDR2 is FQNEAQ (reference sequence). CDR3 region: CASSSESSPLHF. The CDR3 DNA sequence: TGTGCCAGCAGCTCCGAAAGTTCACCCCTCCACTTT.

The gene calls are TRBV2 and TRBJ2-5, with D perhaps TRBD1 (6 bases). The germline gives CDR1 SNHLY, CDR2 FYNNEI. Deletions cut 11 bases from V and 0 bases from J, with 13 bases between. The CDR3 loop spans 13 amino acids. The CDR3 protein is CASQGWYQETQYF. The CDR3 coding sequence is TGTGCCTCCCAGGGGTGGTACCAAGAGACCCAGTACTTC.

In this sample, this clonotype turned up a few times. The germline gene is not matched at one end of the junction; a read error may be the cause. This sequence joins TRBV20-1 and TRBJ2-5; D unresolved. Germline values: CDR1 DFQATT, CDR2 SNEGSKA (reference sequence). The CDR3 runs 13 residues. The DNA of the CDR3 is TGCAGTGCGAGAGAGTCTAACCAAGAGACCCAGTACTTC. It encodes CSARESNQETQYF.

The genes are TRBV5-1 and TRBJ2-5; 9 bases fit TRBD2. CDR1 and CDR2 from the germline V gene are SGHRS and YFSETQ. The CDR3 extends over 15 amino acids. V shed 0 bases and J 3 bases; nucleotides not matched to a gene: 3. In DNA, the CDR3 is TGCGCCAGCAGCTTGGGGGCTAGCGGGAAAGAGACCCAGTACTTC. It is translated as CASSLGASGKETQYF.

On this clonotype: One junction end does not reproduce the germline sequence, and a read error may be involved. The chain employs TRBV7-3 and TRBJ1-3, with D unresolved. Germline-derived CDR1 and CDR2 are SGHTA and FQGTGA. The CDR3 has 16 residues. The CDR3 region has the DNA TGTGCCAGCAGCTTAAGTCCGGATGTGGCTGGAAACACCACATATTTT. Its protein is CASSLSPDVAGNTTYF.

In this sample, this clonotype turned up many times. The V gene is TRBV6-5, the J gene TRBJ2-3, with unresolved D. V was clipped by 0 bases and J by 6 bases, with 10 bases between them. Germline CDR1 reads MNHEY; CDR2 reads SVGAGI. This CDR3 has 14 amino acids. The CDR3 here is CASSYSPSSDTQYF. The CDR3 DNA reads as TGTGCCAGCAGTTACTCCCCTAGTTCCGATACGCAGTATTTT.

This clonotype has only a few counts. This chain connects TRBV20-1 to TRBJ2-1, with D possibly TRBD2 on 6 matching bases. The CDR3 runs to 14 residues. Germline CDR1 is DFQATT and CDR2 is SNEGSKA (reference sequence). The V gene lost 3 bases and the J gene lost 6 bases, with 15 bases spanning the gap. CDR3: CSASGTPKRNEQFF. CDR3 bases: TGCAGTGCTAGCGGGACTCCTAAGCGCAATGAGCAGTTCTTC.

This clonotype was seen more than once but under ten times. This chain connects TRBV9 to TRBJ1-5, with D tentatively TRBD1 (5 bases). Per germline, CDR1 SGDLS and CDR2 YYNGEE. The CDR3 sequence is 14 residues long. With 3 bases removed from V and 2 bases from J, the gap between germline ends came to 9 bases. The CDR3 DNA reads as TGTGCCAGCAGCGCAGGGAATGGCAATCAGCCCCAGCATTTT. Protein product: CASSAGNGNQPQHF.

V is TRBV7-6 and J is TRBJ2-1, with TRBD2 as a possible D gene (6 bases). CDR1 SGHVS and CDR2 FNYEAQ come from the germline V gene. Trimming took 5 bases from V and 8 from J, leaving 22 bases between them. The CDR3 contains 16 residues. Here the CDR3 reads CASSPRGGTSIHEQFF. CDR3 in DNA: TGTGCCAGCAGCCCTCGCGGAGGGACCTCTATCCATGAGCAGTTCTTC.

This clonotype was counted only a few times. One end of the junction fails to match germline, which may point to a read error. V and J are TRBV7-9 and TRBJ2-4; a possible D gene is TRBD2 (6 bases). In germline, CDR1 is SEHNR, CDR2 FQNEAQ (reference sequence). The CDR3 loop spans 16 amino acids. CDR3 residues: CASSLYRGEVKNIQYF. In nucleotides, the CDR3 is TGTGCCAGCAGCTTATATAGAGGGGAGGTCAAAAACATTCAGTATTTC.

This clonotype has just a few counts. The V call is TRBV28, the J call TRBJ2-7; D could derive from TRBD1 or TRBD2 (5 bases each). The CDR3 spans 14 residues. Germline V gene lookup returns CDR1 MDHEN and CDR2 SYDVKM. V was cut by 5 bases and J by 6 bases, with 17 bases left in between. CDR3 protein: CASSRGRRVSEQYF. CDR3 in DNA: TGTGCCAGCAGTCGGGGACGGAGAGTAAGCGAGCAGTACTTC. The variable domain in full, completed from reference TRBV28 and TRBJ2-7, reads DVKVTQSSRYLVKRTGEKVFLECVQDMDHENMFWYRQDPGLGLRLIYFSYDVKMKEKGDIPEGYSVSREKKERFSLILESASTNQTSMYLCASSRGRRVSEQYFGPGTRLTVT.

The chain uses TRBV7-2 and TRBJ2-7; 8 positions match TRBD1. The CDR3 covers 16 residues. CDR1 and CDR2 from the germline V gene are SGHTA and FQGNSA. V lost 4 bases to trimming and J lost 6 bases; unmatched junction nucleotides: 14. CDR3 amino acids: CASSSSSDRVASEQYF. The CDR3 DNA reads TGTGCCAGCAGCTCTTCTTCGGACAGGGTCGCTTCCGAGCAGTACTTC.

The rearrangement uses TRBV12-3 or TRBV12-4 and TRBJ2-2; 9 positions match TRBD1. Unmatched junction bases numbered 6, after V lost 6 bases and J lost 7 bases. The CDR3 length is 14 residues. The CDR3 loop is CASRSQGAGGELFF. For the CDR3, the DNA is TGTGCCAGCAGGTCACAGGGGGCGGGCGGGGAGCTGTTTTTT.

Only a few counts were recorded for this clonotype. The chain employs TRBV24-1 and TRBJ2-3; D call uncertain. The CDR3 loop spans 16 amino acids. Trimming removed 3 bases at V and 0 bases at J, with 12 bases between. The germline V gene has CDR1 KGHDR and CDR2 SFDVKD. The DNA for the CDR3 is TGTGCCACCAGTGATCGGACCGAGACTAGCACAGATACGCAGTATTTT. It codes for CATSDRTETSTDTQYF.

The V call is TRBV5-1, the J call TRBJ2-7; D is ambiguous. Between the trimmed V and J ends, which lost 2 bases and 1 base, there was a span of 16 bases. CDR3 length equals 16 residues. Per germline, CDR1 SGHRS and CDR2 YFSETQ. CDR3 protein: CASSLNIQMGSYEQYF. The CDR3 DNA reads as TGCGCCAGCAGCTTAAACATCCAGATGGGGTCCTACGAGCAGTACTTC.

This clonotype was seen a handful of times. This CDR3 reads CASFSNYGYTF. The CDR3 region has the DNA TGTGCCAGCTTTTCTAACTATGGCTACACCTTC. The V gene is TRBV6-1, the J gene TRBJ1-2; D is uncertain. This CDR3 is 11 amino acids long. CDR1 MNHNS and CDR2 SASEGT come from the germline V gene. Between the trimmed V and J ends, which lost 8 bases and 0 bases, there was a span of 4 bases.

This clonotype has a handful of counts. The V call is TRBV20-1, the J call TRBJ1-2; perhaps TRBD1 as D (5 bases). Germline V gene lookup returns CDR1 DFQATT and CDR2 SNEGSKA (reference sequence). The CDR3 contains 13 residues. The V end was cut by 3 bases, the J end by 8 bases, with 16 bases between. CDR3 sequence reads: CSASAPGGGGYTF. DNA of the CDR3: TGCAGTGCTAGTGCCCCCGGGGGGGGAGGCTACACCTTC.

This clonotype was seen a few times. This chain links TRBV18 with TRBJ2-1; D gene unclear. This CDR3 contains 17 residues. CDR1 is KGHSH and CDR2 is LQKENI in the germline V gene. V lost 5 bases, J lost 1 base, and 18 bases lay in between. The DNA of the CDR3 is TGTGCCAGCTCAACGACGGACCTCCTTGGATCCTACAATGAGCAGTTCTTC. Its protein product is CASSTTDLLGSYNEQFF.

CDR3 residues: CASSSYRVNTEAFF. CDR3 coding DNA: TGTGCCAGCAGCTCGTATAGGGTTAACACTGAAGCTTTCTTT. The chain has TRBV7-9 and TRBJ1-1; no firm D call. The CDR3 spans 14 residues. Deletions cut 4 bases from V and 2 bases from J, with 11 bases between. Looked up from germline, CDR1 is SEHNR and CDR2 is FQNEAQ (reference sequence).

This chain links TRBV5-1 with TRBJ1-4; no definite D call. CDR3 length: 14 amino acids. CDR1 and CDR2 (germline): SGHRS, YFSETQ. The V end lost 3 bases, the J end lost 5 bases, and 11 bases lay between the germline ends. Here the CDR3 DNA reads TGCGCCAGCAGCTCGGATCGTCTGAATGAAAAACTGTTTTTT. Translation: CASSSDRLNEKLFF. Full variable domain (rest looked up from reference TRBV5-1 and TRBJ1-4): KAGVTQTPRYLIKTRGQQVTLSCSPISGHRSVSWYQQTPGQGLQFLFEYFSETQRNKGNFPGRFSGRQFSNSRSEMNVSTLELGDSALYLCASSSDRLNEKLFFGSGTQLSVL.

This clonotype was detected only a few times. The V gene is TRBV20-1, the J gene TRBJ1-6; 9 nucleotides match TRBD1. The CDR3 is 13 amino acids. Germline V gene sequence: CDR1 DFQATT, CDR2 SNEGSKA (reference sequence). V shed 5 bases, J shed 10 bases, and the junction held 6 bases outside the gene matches. CDR3 region: CSAPGQGRSPLHF. The CDR3 nucleotides are TGCAGTGCTCCGGGACAGGGAAGATCACCCCTCCACTTT.

The chain employs TRBV5-5 and TRBJ2-3; 8 bases agree with TRBD2. The CDR3 covers 15 residues. Per germline, CDR1 SGHKS and CDR2 YYEKEE (reference sequence). J lost 6 bases, V lost 0 bases, and 6 bases had no gene match. CDR3 DNA: TGTGCCAGCAGCTTGGCCGGGACTAGGGGGGATACGCAGTATTTT. Protein product: CASSLAGTRGDTQYF.